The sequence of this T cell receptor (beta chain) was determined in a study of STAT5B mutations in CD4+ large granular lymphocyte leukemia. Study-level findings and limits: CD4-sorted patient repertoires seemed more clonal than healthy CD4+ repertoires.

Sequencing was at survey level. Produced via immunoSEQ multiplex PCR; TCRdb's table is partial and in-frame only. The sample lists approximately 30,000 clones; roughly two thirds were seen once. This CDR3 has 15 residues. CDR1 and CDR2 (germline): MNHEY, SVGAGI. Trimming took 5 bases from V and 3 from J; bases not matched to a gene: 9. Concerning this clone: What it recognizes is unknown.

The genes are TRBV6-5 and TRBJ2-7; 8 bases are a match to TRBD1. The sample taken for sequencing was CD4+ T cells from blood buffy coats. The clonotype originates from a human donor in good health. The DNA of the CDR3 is TGTGCCAGCAGTCCAGGACAGGGAACCCTCTACGAGCAGTACTTC. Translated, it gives CASSPGQGTLYEQYF.